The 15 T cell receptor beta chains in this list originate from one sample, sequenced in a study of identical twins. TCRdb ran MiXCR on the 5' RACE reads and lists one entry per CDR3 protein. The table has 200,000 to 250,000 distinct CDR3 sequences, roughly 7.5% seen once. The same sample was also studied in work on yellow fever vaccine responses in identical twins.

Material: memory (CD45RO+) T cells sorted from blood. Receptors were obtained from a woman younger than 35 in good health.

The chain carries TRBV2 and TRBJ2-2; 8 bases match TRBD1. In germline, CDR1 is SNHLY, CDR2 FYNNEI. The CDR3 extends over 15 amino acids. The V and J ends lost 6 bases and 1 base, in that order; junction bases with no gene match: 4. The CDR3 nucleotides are TGTGCCAGCAGCGGACAGGGTCTGAACACCGGGGAGCTGTTTTTT. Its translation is CASSGQGLNTGELFF.

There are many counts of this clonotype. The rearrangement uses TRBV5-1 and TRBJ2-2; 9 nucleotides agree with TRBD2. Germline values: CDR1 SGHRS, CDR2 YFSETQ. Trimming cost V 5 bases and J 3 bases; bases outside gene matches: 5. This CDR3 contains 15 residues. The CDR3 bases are TGCGCCAGCAGGGGGGGACTAGCCGACACCGGGGAGCTGTTTTTT. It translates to CASRGGLADTGELFF.

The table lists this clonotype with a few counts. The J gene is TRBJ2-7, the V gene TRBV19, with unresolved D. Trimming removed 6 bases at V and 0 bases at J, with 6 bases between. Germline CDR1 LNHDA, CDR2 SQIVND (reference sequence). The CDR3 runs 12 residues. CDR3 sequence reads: CASSASSYEQYF. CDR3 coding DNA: TGTGCCAGTAGCGCTAGCTCCTACGAGCAGTACTTC.

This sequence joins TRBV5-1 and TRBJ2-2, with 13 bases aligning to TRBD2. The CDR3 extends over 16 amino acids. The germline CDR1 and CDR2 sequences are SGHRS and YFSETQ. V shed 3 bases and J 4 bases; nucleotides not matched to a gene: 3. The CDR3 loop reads CASSWRTSGGTGELFF. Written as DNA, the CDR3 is TGCGCCAGCAGCTGGCGGACTAGCGGGGGCACCGGGGAGCTGTTTTTT.

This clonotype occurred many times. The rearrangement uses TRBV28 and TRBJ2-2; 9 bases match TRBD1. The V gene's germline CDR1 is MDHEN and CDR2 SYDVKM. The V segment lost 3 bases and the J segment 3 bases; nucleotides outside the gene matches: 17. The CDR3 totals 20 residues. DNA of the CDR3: TGTGCCAGCAGTTTTAACGCCTTATCCGGGACAGGGTATGACACCGGGGAGCTGTTTTTT. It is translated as CASSFNALSGTGYDTGELFF.

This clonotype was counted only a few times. CDR3: CASVETGGPNQPQHF. In DNA, the CDR3 is TGTGCCAGCGTGGAGACAGGGGGCCCGAATCAGCCCCAGCATTTT. V and J are TRBV2 and TRBJ1-5; TRBD1 matches at 10 bases. Trimming took 8 bases from V and 4 from J; bases not matched to a gene: 8. CDR3 size: 15 residues. The germline CDR1 and CDR2 sequences are SNHLY and FYNNEI.

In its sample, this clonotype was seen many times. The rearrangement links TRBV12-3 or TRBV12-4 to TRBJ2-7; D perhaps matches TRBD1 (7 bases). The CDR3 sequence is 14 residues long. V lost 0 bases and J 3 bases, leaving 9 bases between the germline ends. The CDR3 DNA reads TGTGCCAGCAGTTTAGCGCAGGGGGGCTACGAGCAGTACTTC. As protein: CASSLAQGGYEQYF.

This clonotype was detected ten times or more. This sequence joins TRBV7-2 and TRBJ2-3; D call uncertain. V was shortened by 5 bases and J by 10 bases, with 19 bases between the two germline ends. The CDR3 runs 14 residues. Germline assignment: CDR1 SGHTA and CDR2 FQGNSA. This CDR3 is CASSEANRLQSQYF. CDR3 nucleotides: TGTGCCAGCAGCGAAGCTAACAGACTCCAGTCGCAGTATTTT.

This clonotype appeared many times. CDR3 coding DNA: TGCAGTGCGCAGAGGCCTAGCGGGTTTATGGATGAGCAGTTCTTC. It encodes CSAQRPSGFMDEQFF. The rearrangement joins TRBV20-1 to TRBJ2-1; TRBD2 aligns across 8 bases. The CDR3 has 15 residues. Trimming removed 6 bases from V and 8 bases from J; junction bases left unmatched: 15. The germline CDR1 and CDR2 sequences are DFQATT and SNEGSKA (reference sequence).

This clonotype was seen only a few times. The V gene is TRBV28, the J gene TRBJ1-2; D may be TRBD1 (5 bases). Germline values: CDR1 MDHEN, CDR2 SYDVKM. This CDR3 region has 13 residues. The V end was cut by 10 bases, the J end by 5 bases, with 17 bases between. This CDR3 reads CATVVGTQYGYTF. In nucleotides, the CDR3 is TGTGCCACGGTGGTGGGGACCCAGTATGGCTACACCTTC.

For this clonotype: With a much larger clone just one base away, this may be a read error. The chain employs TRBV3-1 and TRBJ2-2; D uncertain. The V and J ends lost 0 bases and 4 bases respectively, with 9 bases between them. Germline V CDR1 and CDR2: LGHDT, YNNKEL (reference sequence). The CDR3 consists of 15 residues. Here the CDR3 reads CASSQDNRSTGELFF. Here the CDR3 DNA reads TGTGCCAGCAGCCAAGATAATCGGAGCACCGGGGAGCTGTTTTTT.

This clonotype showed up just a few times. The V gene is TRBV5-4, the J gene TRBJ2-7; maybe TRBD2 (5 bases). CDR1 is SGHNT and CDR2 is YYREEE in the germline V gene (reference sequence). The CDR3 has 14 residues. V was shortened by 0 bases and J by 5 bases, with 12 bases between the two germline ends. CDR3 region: CASSLVERVDEQYF. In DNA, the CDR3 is TGTGCCAGCAGCTTGGTGGAGAGGGTCGACGAGCAGTACTTC. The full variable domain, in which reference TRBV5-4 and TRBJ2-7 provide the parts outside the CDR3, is ETGVTQSPTHLIKTRGQQVTLRCSSQSGHNTVSWYQQALGQGPQFIFQYYREEENGRGNFPPRFSGLQFPNYSSELNVNALELDDSALYLCASSLVERVDEQYFGPGTRLTVT.

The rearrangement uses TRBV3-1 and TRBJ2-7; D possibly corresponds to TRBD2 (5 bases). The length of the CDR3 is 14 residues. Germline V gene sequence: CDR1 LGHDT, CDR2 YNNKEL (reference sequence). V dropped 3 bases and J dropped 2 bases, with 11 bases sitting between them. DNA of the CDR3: TGTGCCAGCAGCCACCAGCGGTTAGCCTACGAGCAGTACTTC. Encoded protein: CASSHQRLAYEQYF.

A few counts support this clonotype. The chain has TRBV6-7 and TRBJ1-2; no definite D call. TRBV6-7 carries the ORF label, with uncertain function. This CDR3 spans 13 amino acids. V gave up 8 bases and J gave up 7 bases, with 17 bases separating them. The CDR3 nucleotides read TGTGCCAGCCGTCGGTCTTACATCGGTGGCTACACCTTC. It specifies CASRRSYIGGYTF.

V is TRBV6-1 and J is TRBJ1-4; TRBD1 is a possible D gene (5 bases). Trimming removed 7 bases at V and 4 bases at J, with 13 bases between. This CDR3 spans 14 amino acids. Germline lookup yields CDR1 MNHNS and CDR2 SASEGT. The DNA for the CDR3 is TGTGCCAGCATCCCAGGGACGGGTAATGAAAAACTGTTTTTT. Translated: CASIPGTGNEKLFF.